The 20 T cell receptor beta chains given below trace back to one sample, sequenced in a study of cytomegalovirus exposure and HLA in healthy donors. TCRdb's table, derived via immunoSEQ multiplex PCR, lists solely in-frame clones and lacks some. Among 150,000 to 200,000 clones listed, around 92% were seen once. The sample comprised PBMCs. Every receptor here comes from a woman between 18 and 29 years old in good health and CMV-seropositive.

V gene TRBV9 combines with J gene TRBJ2-5, with 7 bases identical to TRBD1. The germline V gene encodes CDR1 SGDLS and CDR2 YYNGEE. V lost 3 bases, J lost 5 bases, and 16 bases stayed unmatched. The CDR3 contains 17 residues. CDR3 DNA sequence: TGTGCCAGCAGCGCAACCCCCTGGGACAGCCGAGGGGAGACCCAGTACTTC. It is translated as CASSATPWDSRGETQYF.

The V gene is TRBV7-9, the J gene TRBJ2-7; 10 positions agree with TRBD2. With V trimmed by 1 base and J by 7 bases, 1 base remained unmatched. From germline, CDR1 is SEHNR and CDR2 FQNEAQ (reference sequence). CDR3 length: 13 residues. The CDR3 loop is CASSLVTSGEQYF. The CDR3 DNA is TGTGCCAGCAGCTTAGTGACTAGCGGGGAGCAGTACTTC.

Of note for this clone: Other DNA sequences in this specimen translate into the identical CDR3. The V and J genes are TRBV9 and TRBJ2-7; possibly TRBD2 for D (5 bases). Trimming shortened V by 2 bases and J by 2 bases, and 11 bases separated the two germline ends. CDR1 and CDR2 from the germline V gene are SGDLS and YYNGEE. The CDR3 covers 14 residues. Written as DNA, the CDR3 is TGTGCCAGCAGCGTGGGTGGAGGAACCTACGAGCAGTACTTC. Protein sequence: CASSVGGGTYEQYF. Full variable domain (outside the CDR3, taken from reference TRBV9 and TRBJ2-7): DSGVTQTPKHLITATGQRVTLRCSPRSGDLSVYWYQQSLDQGLQFLIQYYNGEERAKGNILERFSAQQFPDLHSELNLSSLELGDSALYFCASSVGGGTYEQYFGPGTRLTVT.

The chain couples TRBV5-1 to TRBJ2-1, with TRBD2 matching over 13 bases. This CDR3 is 20 amino acids long. From germline, CDR1 is SGHRS and CDR2 YFSETQ. V was pared by 3 bases and J by 0 bases, with 12 bases of the junction left unmatched. CDR3 in DNA: TGCGCCAGCAGCTCTATGGGGGCGGGGACTAGCGGGAACTCCTACAATGAGCAGTTCTTC. The encoded protein is CASSSMGAGTSGNSYNEQFF.

The V call is TRBV7-9, the J call TRBJ2-7, with D maybe TRBD2 (6 bases). V dropped 5 bases and J dropped 3 bases, with 17 bases sitting between them. The length of the CDR3 is 15 residues. CDR1 is SEHNR, CDR2 FQNEAQ, per germline (reference sequence). The CDR3 DNA reads as TGTGCCAGCAGCATTCAACCTAGCGCTTACTACGAGCAGTACTTC. Protein sequence: CASSIQPSAYYEQYF.

This sequence joins TRBV5-1 and TRBJ1-1; no clear D. Germline-derived CDR1 and CDR2 are SGHRS and YFSETQ. The CDR3 has 15 residues. Trimming took 4 bases from V and 3 from J, leaving 16 bases between them. The CDR3 spells CASSREGGRYTEAFF. The CDR3 DNA follows: TGCGCCAGCAGCCGGGAAGGAGGGAGATACACTGAAGCTTTCTTT. Drawing the rest from reference TRBV5-1 and TRBJ1-1, the complete variable domain is KAGVTQTPRYLIKTRGQQVTLSCSPISGHRSVSWYQQTPGQGLQFLFEYFSETQRNKGNFPGRFSGRQFSNSRSEMNVSTLELGDSALYLCASSREGGRYTEAFFGQGTRLTVV.

V and J are TRBV21-1 and TRBJ2-1; TRBD2, the D gene given by the table, was not confirmed from the DNA. TRBV21-1 is a known pseudogene. This CDR3 comprises 16 residues. CDR3 sequence reads: CASSKVASWGDNEQFF. CDR3 bases: TGTGCCAGCAGCAAAGTGGCTAGCTGGGGAGACAATGAGCAGTTCTTC.

This rearrangement joins TRBV7-9 to TRBJ1-1; 7 positions match TRBD1. The V segment lost 8 bases and the J segment 4 bases; nucleotides outside the gene matches: 7. The CDR3 sequence is 13 residues long. The germline V gene encodes CDR1 SEHNR and CDR2 FQNEAQ (reference sequence). CDR3 sequence: CASYRTGGTEAFF. The CDR3 region has the DNA TGTGCCAGCTATCGGACAGGAGGCACTGAAGCTTTCTTT.

The chain carries TRBV7-9 and TRBJ2-1; the D is unclear. V shed 5 bases and J shed 7 bases, with 18 bases lying between them. Germline CDR1 reads SEHNR; CDR2 reads FQNEAQ (reference sequence). CDR3 size: 15 residues. The CDR3 reads CASSPDPPVRNEQFF. The DNA for the CDR3 is TGTGCCAGCAGCCCCGACCCTCCGGTGAGGAATGAGCAGTTCTTC.

This chain uses TRBV7-9 with TRBJ2-7; 11 bases match TRBD2. Germline V CDR1 and CDR2: SEHNR, FQNEAQ (reference sequence). The CDR3 has 15 amino acids. The J segment lost 4 bases and the V segment lost 6 bases, leaving 8 bases of the junction unmatched. In nucleotides, the CDR3 is TGTGCCAGCAGTTTTGAGACTAGCGGGATATACGAGCAGTACTTC. Translated, it gives CASSFETSGIYEQYF.

The J gene is TRBJ2-3, the V gene TRBV14, with D perhaps TRBD2 (6 bases). Between the trimmed V and J ends, which lost 1 base and 8 bases, there was a span of 7 bases. This CDR3 is 12 amino acids long. CDR1 is SGHDN and CDR2 is FVKESK in the germline V gene. The CDR3 sequence: CASSQVGGTQYF. CDR3 DNA sequence: TGTGCCAGCAGCCAAGTCGGGGGTACGCAGTATTTT.

The genes are TRBV15 and TRBJ1-1; 8 positions match TRBD1. Per the germline V gene, CDR1 is LNHNV and CDR2 is YYDKDF (reference sequence). V lost 2 bases to trimming and J lost 1 base; unmatched junction nucleotides: 0. The CDR3 spans 14 residues. This chain's CDR3 is CATSRQGANTEAFF. CDR3 coding DNA: TGTGCCACCAGCAGACAGGGGGCGAACACTGAAGCTTTCTTT.

J is TRBJ1-2 and V is TRBV7-3; a possible D gene is TRBD1 (6 bases). Trimming removed 6 bases from V and 6 bases from J, with 20 bases in between. CDR1 is SGHTA, CDR2 FQGTGA, per germline. The CDR3 runs 15 residues. CDR3 in amino acids: CASSWGQFVGDGYTF. The CDR3 region has the DNA TGTGCCAGCAGTTGGGGACAATTCGTGGGAGATGGCTACACCTTC.

The chain carries TRBV7-3 and TRBJ2-1, with D unresolved. The CDR3 sequence is 11 residues long. The V gene lost 2 bases and the J gene lost 9 bases, with 5 bases spanning the gap. CDR1 and CDR2 from the germline V gene are SGHTA and FQGTGA. The CDR3 protein is CASSLGREQFF. CDR3 coding DNA: TGTGCCAGCAGCTTAGGCCGTGAGCAGTTCTTC.

The chain joins TRBV11-2 to TRBJ2-5, with D uncertain. CDR1 is SGHAT and CDR2 is FQNNGV in the germline V gene. Trimming removed 4 bases from V and 4 bases from J, with 7 bases in between. The CDR3 contains 12 residues. DNA for the CDR3: TGTGCCAGCAGCTCCGGCGGAGAGACCCAGTACTTC. Amino acid sequence: CASSSGGETQYF.

The V gene is TRBV15, the J gene TRBJ2-7, with 7 bases identical to TRBD2. Germline trimming cut 0 bases from V and 3 bases from J; bases unmatched to any gene: 11. Germline V gene sequence: CDR1 LNHNV, CDR2 YYDKDF (reference sequence). CDR3 length: 17 residues. CDR3 region: CATSRDKGAGPSYEQYF. CDR3 nucleotide sequence: TGTGCCACCAGCAGAGATAAGGGAGCGGGGCCGAGCTACGAGCAGTACTTC. Drawing the rest from reference TRBV15 and TRBJ2-7, the complete variable domain is DAMVIQNPRYQVTQFGKPVTLSCSQTLNHNVMYWYQQKSSQAPKLLFHYYDKDFNNEADTPDNFQSRRPNTSFCFLDIRSPGLGDTAMYLCATSRDKGAGPSYEQYFGPGTRLTVT.

This clone was recorded once. The V and J genes are TRBV18 and TRBJ2-5, with D tentatively TRBD1 (6 bases). The germline V gene has CDR1 KGHSH and CDR2 LQKENI. V shed 2 bases and J shed 0 bases, with 10 bases lying between them. CDR3 size: 15 residues. DNA for the CDR3: TGTGCCAGCTCACCAGAAACAGGGTACCAAGAGACCCAGTACTTC. Translation gives CASSPETGYQETQYF.

The chain has TRBV28 and TRBJ2-3; 16 bases agree with TRBD2. The germline V gene encodes CDR1 MDHEN and CDR2 SYDVKM. The CDR3 loop spans 18 amino acids. The V and J ends lost 7 bases and 6 bases, in that order; junction bases with no gene match: 13. The CDR3 here is CASTQISGLAGGPDTQYF. The CDR3 DNA reads as TGTGCCAGCACCCAAATCTCGGGACTAGCGGGAGGGCCGGATACGCAGTATTTT.

The CDR3 DNA reads as TGTGCCAGTACCGACAGGGATCCCCCATACGAGCAGTACTTC. Protein: CASTDRDPPYEQYF. J is TRBJ2-7 and V is TRBV19, with 7 bases matching TRBD1. Per the germline V gene, CDR1 is LNHDA and CDR2 is SQIVND (reference sequence). The CDR3 is 14 amino acids. After removal of 7 bases from V and 4 bases from J, the junction contained 10 bases not matched to a gene.

The genes are TRBV11-2 and TRBJ2-2; D is uncertain. CDR1 is SGHAT and CDR2 is FQNNGV in the germline V gene. The CDR3 length is 14 residues. Between the trimmed V and J ends, which lost 6 bases and 3 bases, there was a span of 11 bases. In DNA form, the CDR3 reads TGTGCCAGCAGGCGCGCGTCTCACACCGGGGAGCTGTTTTTT. Protein sequence: CASRRASHTGELFF.